These T cell receptor beta chains were read from a single sample in a study of beta chain features in type 1 diabetes. Here immunoSEQ multiplex PCR was the method, and the copy in TCRdb shows in-frame clones only, minus some. The table shows roughly 230,000 clones, with under 13% occurring only once. Specimen: naive CD4+ T cells from blood. Receptor source: a young man with type 1 diabetes. The CDR3 runs from the conserved cysteine through the conserved F or W. D genes are given only for firm matches. Expanded clones get a size class; other rows say once, few or many, or leave the size out.

D gene: -
clone size: -
V gene: TRBV9
J gene: TRBJ2-5
CDR3 DNA: TGTGCCAGCAGCGTAGGGGCTGGGCCCCTCCAAGAGACCCAGTACTTC
CDR3 protein: CASSVGAGPLQETQYF

D gene: TRBD1
clone size: -
V gene: TRBV4-3
J gene: TRBJ2-5
CDR3 DNA: TGCGCCAGCAGCCTGGGGACAGGGGAAGAGACCCAGTACTTC
CDR3 protein: CASSLGTGEETQYF

D gene: -
clone size: few
V gene: TRBV5-8
J gene: TRBJ2-7
CDR3 DNA: TGTGCCAGCAGCTTTCGGACAACCGGGACACGATCTTACGAGCAGTACTTC
CDR3 protein: CASSFRTTGTRSYEQYF

D gene: TRBD2
clone size: few
V gene: TRBV6-5
J gene: TRBJ2-1
CDR3 DNA: TGTGCCAGCAGTTATGGCGCTAGCGGGGGCCTTAATGAGCAGTTCTTC
CDR3 protein: CASSYGASGGLNEQFF

D gene: TRBD2
clone size: few
V gene: TRBV11-2
J gene: TRBJ2-5
CDR3 DNA: TGTGCCAGCAGTTACCGGACTAGCGGGGGTTCCCAAGAGACCCAGTACTTC
CDR3 protein: CASSYRTSGGSQETQYF

D gene: -
clone size: -
V gene: TRBV19
J gene: TRBJ2-2
CDR3 DNA: TGTGCCAGTAGTATCGGTGCCACCGGATGGGCCGCGGAGCTGTTTTTT
CDR3 protein: CASSIGATGWAAELFF

D gene: -
clone size: -
V gene: TRBV5-1
J gene: TRBJ2-7
CDR3 DNA: TGCGCCAGCAGCCTTTCTAATCGGGGTAGCTCCTACGAGCAGTACTTC
CDR3 protein: CASSLSNRGSSYEQYF

D gene: -
clone size: -
V gene: TRBV4-1
J gene: TRBJ2-7
CDR3 DNA: TGCGCCAGTCGCCCGGGGGACGAGCAGTACTTC
CDR3 protein: CASRPGDEQYF

D gene: -
clone size: few
V gene: TRBV29-1
J gene: TRBJ1-1
CDR3 DNA: TGCAGCGGAACAAGGGGCACTGAAGCTTTCTTT
CDR3 protein: CSGTRGTEAFF

D gene: TRBD1
clone size: -
V gene: TRBV9
J gene: TRBJ2-5
CDR3 DNA: TGTGCCAGCAGTGCCGGGACAGCAGAAGAGACCCAGTACTTC
CDR3 protein: CASSAGTAEETQYF

D gene: -
clone size: few
V gene: TRBV28
J gene: TRBJ1-2
CDR3 DNA: TGTGCCAGCAGCCACAGATTGGGCGGCTACACCTTC
CDR3 protein: CASSHRLGGYTF

D gene: -
clone size: -
V gene: TRBV29-1
J gene: TRBJ1-2
CDR3 DNA: TGCAGCGTTGAAGAAGGGGGTGGCTACACCTTC
CDR3 protein: CSVEEGGGYTF

D gene: -
clone size: few
V gene: TRBV29-1
J gene: TRBJ1-1
CDR3 DNA: TGCAGCGTTGATCAGTTTATGAACACTGAAGCTTTCTTT
CDR3 protein: CSVDQFMNTEAFF

D gene: -
clone size: -
V gene: TRBV7-2
J gene: TRBJ1-5
CDR3 DNA: TGTGCCAGCAGCTTAGTTGGGCGGCCCCAGCATTTT
CDR3 protein: CASSLVGRPQHF

D gene: -
clone size: few
V gene: TRBV9
J gene: TRBJ2-7
CDR3 DNA: TGTGCCAGCAGCGCCCATCAGGGTTCAAACGAGCAGTACTTC
CDR3 protein: CASSAHQGSNEQYF

D gene: TRBD1
clone size: -
V gene: TRBV5-4
J gene: TRBJ1-2
CDR3 DNA: TGTGCCAGCAGCTTGAGGAGACAGGGGACGGGTGGCTACACCTTC
CDR3 protein: CASSLRRQGTGGYTF

D gene: -
clone size: -
V gene: TRBV9
J gene: TRBJ2-7
CDR3 DNA: TGTGCCAGCAGCGTAGCTATTGGCTACGAGCAGTACTTC
CDR3 protein: CASSVAIGYEQYF

D gene: -
clone size: -
V gene: TRBV28
J gene: TRBJ2-7
CDR3 DNA: TGTGCCAGCAGGACCCGGGGGTACGAGCAGTACTTC
CDR3 protein: CASRTRGYEQYF

D gene: -
clone size: -
V gene: TRBV6-4
J gene: TRBJ1-2
CDR3 DNA: TGTGCCAGCAGTGACTCGAGTGGCTATGGCTACACCTTC
CDR3 protein: CASSDSSGYGYTF

D gene: -
clone size: few
V gene: TRBV2
J gene: TRBJ2-5
CDR3 DNA: TGTGCCAGCAGTGTGGAGGGACAAGAGACCCAGTACTTC
CDR3 protein: CASSVEGQETQYF

D gene: TRBD2
clone size: few
V gene: TRBV11-2
J gene: TRBJ2-3
CDR3 DNA: TGTGCCAGCAGCTTAGACGCGGGGGGAGTGAGTACGCAGTATTTT
CDR3 protein: CASSLDAGGVSTQYF

D gene: TRBD2
clone size: -
V gene: TRBV7-2
J gene: TRBJ2-3
CDR3 DNA: TGTGCCAGCAGCCGGACTAGCTTCCGGGGAGGCGATACGCAGTATTTT
CDR3 protein: CASSRTSFRGGDTQYF

D gene: TRBD2
clone size: -
V gene: TRBV4-3
J gene: TRBJ2-2
CDR3 DNA: TGCGCCAGCAGCCAGGGACTAGCGGGGGCCGCTAACACCGGGGAGCTGTTTTTT
CDR3 protein: CASSQGLAGAANTGELFF

D gene: -
clone size: -
V gene: TRBV4-1
J gene: TRBJ1-1
CDR3 DNA: TGCGCCAGCAGCCAAGGGGGGTGGGGCGGACAGTTGAACACTGAAGCTTTCTTT
CDR3 protein: CASSQGGWGGQLNTEAFF

D gene: -
clone size: -
V gene: TRBV4-2
J gene: TRBJ2-5
CDR3 DNA: TGTGCCAGCAGCCGACAGGAAGAGACCCAGTACTTC
CDR3 protein: CASSRQEETQYF

D gene: -
clone size: few
V gene: TRBV9
J gene: TRBJ2-5
CDR3 DNA: TGTGCCAGCAGTCGAAGCCACCAAGAGACCCAGTACTTC
CDR3 protein: CASSRSHQETQYF

D gene: -
clone size: -
V gene: TRBV29-1
J gene: TRBJ1-2
CDR3 DNA: TGCAGCGTTGAGGAGTCCGCAAGCTACACCTTC
CDR3 protein: CSVEESASYTF

D gene: -
clone size: -
V gene: TRBV2
J gene: TRBJ1-6
CDR3 DNA: TGTGCCAGCACGACAGTGACTAATTCACCCCTCCACTTT
CDR3 protein: CASTTVTNSPLHF

D gene: TRBD2
clone size: few
V gene: TRBV30
J gene: TRBJ2-1
CDR3 DNA: TGTGTCAGCGGGGGGACCTACAATGAGCAGTTCTTC
CDR3 protein: CVSGGTYNEQFF